The 27 T cell receptor beta chains given below trace back to one sample, sequenced in a study of T cells in Graves' hyperthyroidism and ophthalmopathy. RNA transcripts yielded amplified TCR beta CDR3 regions. The TCR CDR3 first-round RT-PCR relied on the HTBI primer set. TCRdb analysed the multiplex PCR reads with MiXCR anew, one entry per CDR3 protein. Here the sample spans 350,000 to 400,000 distinct CDR3 sequences, approximately 15% being singletons. The sequenced sample consisted of blood. The source is a woman aged 25 to 45 with Graves' hyperthyroidism.

This clonotype was seen more than once but under ten times. The chain couples TRBV12-3 or TRBV12-4 to TRBJ1-2, with D uncertain. The CDR3 is 18 amino acids. Trimming stripped 3 bases from V and 0 bases from J, with 20 bases between. The CDR3 DNA sequence: TGTGCCAGCAGTTTGTTCAGGCTACCTCCCTTCCCTAACTATGGCTACACCTTC. Translation gives CASSLFRLPPFPNYGYTF.

In this sample, this clonotype turned up many times. J is TRBJ1-1 and V is TRBV7-9; D is unresolved. Between the trimmed V and J ends, which lost 4 bases and 1 base, there was a span of 10 bases. This CDR3 region has 14 residues. Germline V CDR1 and CDR2: SEHNR, FQNEAQ (reference sequence). CDR3 in amino acids: CASSSLTENTEAFF. CDR3 DNA sequence: TGTGCCAGCAGCTCGCTGACGGAGAACACTGAAGCTTTCTTT.

This clonotype was observed at least ten times. J is TRBJ2-3 and V is TRBV11-2; TRBD1 matches 12 bases. J was trimmed by 1 base and V by 4 bases; bases with no gene match: 6. CDR1 is SGHAT, CDR2 FQNNGV, per germline. The CDR3 contains 17 residues. In DNA form, the CDR3 reads TGTGCCAGCAGCTCGAGAGGGACAGGGGGCCGCACAGATACGCAGTATTTT. This gives the protein CASSSRGTGGRTDTQYF. The whole variable domain, filled in from reference TRBV11-2 and TRBJ2-3, reads EAGVAQSPRYKIIEKRQSVAFWCNPISGHATLYWYQQILGQGPKLLIQFQNNGVVDDSQLPKDRFSAERLKGVDSTLKIQPAKLEDSAVYLCASSSRGTGGRTDTQYFGPGTRLTVL.

A word on this clonotype: Lacking the conserved final phenylalanine or tryptophan, this CDR3 likely reflects a read error. This sequence joins TRBV28 and TRBJ1-6, with TRBD1 as a possible D gene (5 bases). With 5 bases removed from V and 10 bases from J, the gap between germline ends came to 18 bases. Germline lookup yields CDR1 MDHEN and CDR2 SYDVKM. The CDR3 is 15 residues long. This CDR3 is CASSQNRDPGSPLHL. Here the CDR3 DNA reads TGTGCCAGCAGTCAAAACCGGGACCCGGGCTCACCCCTCCACCTT.

This clonotype was counted only a few times. This sequence joins TRBV7-2 and TRBJ2-1; 8 nucleotides align to TRBD1. There are 18 residues in the CDR3. The V and J ends lost 2 bases and 6 bases, in that order; junction bases with no gene match: 15. The germline V gene encodes CDR1 SGHTA and CDR2 FQGNSA. The DNA of the CDR3 is TGTGCCAGCAGCTTAAGACAGAGGACAGGGAAAGAAGGCAATGAGCAGTTCTTC. This sequence encodes CASSLRQRTGKEGNEQFF. The full variable domain, its missing parts supplied by reference TRBV7-2 and TRBJ2-1, is GAGVSQSPSNKVTEKGKDVELRCDPISGHTALYWYRQSLGQGLEFLIYFQGNSAPDKSGLPSDRFSAERTGGSVSTLTIQRTQQEDSAVYLCASSLRQRTGKEGNEQFFGPGTRLTVL.

The table lists this clonotype with many counts. The V gene is TRBV3-1, the J gene TRBJ2-7; no firm D call. Between the trimmed V and J ends, which lost 3 bases and 0 bases, there was a span of 3 bases. The CDR3 is made up of 12 amino acids. Germline V lookup: CDR1 LGHDT, CDR2 YNNKEL (reference sequence). The CDR3 DNA sequence: TGTGCCAGCAGCCAGGGCTCCTACGAGCAGTACTTC. Amino acids: CASSQGSYEQYF.

A few counts support this clonotype. The rearrangement joins TRBV11-2 to TRBJ2-5; TRBD2 might be the D (6 bases). The germline V gene has CDR1 SGHAT and CDR2 FQNNGV. The CDR3 loop spans 15 amino acids. The ends were cut back, 5 bases at V and 5 bases at J, with 18 bases in the middle. The CDR3 DNA reads as TGTGCCAGCAGCCCACCGCGGGGTGAAGGGGAGACCCAGTACTTC. It codes for CASSPPRGEGETQYF.

This clonotype was seen at least ten times. The gene calls are TRBV29-1 and TRBJ1-4, with 8 bases fitting TRBD1. The CDR3 extends over 14 amino acids. Germline V CDR1 and CDR2: SQVTM, ANQGSEA. J was trimmed by 2 bases and V by 7 bases; bases with no gene match: 6. The CDR3, as DNA: TGCAGCGGCCGTGACAGGGGCACTAATGAAAAACTGTTTTTT. Translating it yields CSGRDRGTNEKLFF.

The chain has TRBV24-1 and TRBJ2-2; the D is unclear. Germline V CDR1 and CDR2: KGHDR, SFDVKD. The CDR3 is 13 amino acids. V was clipped by 9 bases and J by 6 bases, with 13 bases between them. The CDR3 sequence is CATSGAGSGELFF. CDR3 nucleotide sequence: TGTGCCACCTCAGGAGCCGGGTCCGGGGAGCTGTTTTTT.

The rearrangement joins TRBV20-1 to TRBJ2-1; TRBD1 agrees at 11 bases. Per the germline V gene, CDR1 is DFQATT and CDR2 is SNEGSKA (reference sequence). The junction had 11 bases not matched to a gene; V was cut back by 6 bases and J by 10 bases. CDR3 size: 14 residues. CDR3 coding DNA: TGCAGTGCAGACGGACAGGGGGCAGTTTGGGAGCAGTTCTTC. Translating gives CSADGQGAVWEQFF.

This sequence joins TRBV5-1 and TRBJ1-5; no clear D. Germline values: CDR1 SGHRS, CDR2 YFSETQ. V dropped 0 bases and J dropped 2 bases, with 9 bases sitting between them. The CDR3 consists of 15 residues. The CDR3 loop reads CASSLASGGNQPQHF. CDR3 DNA sequence: TGCGCCAGCAGCTTGGCATCCGGCGGCAATCAGCCCCAGCATTTT.

There are many counts of this clonotype. The V and J genes are TRBV28 and TRBJ1-1; 8 positions agree with TRBD1. CDR3 length: 15 amino acids. CDR1 and CDR2 from the germline V gene are MDHEN and SYDVKM. Trimming cost V 5 bases and J 4 bases; bases outside gene matches: 9. CDR3 region: CASSLRDRPITEAFF. As DNA, the CDR3 is TGTGCCAGCAGTCTAAGGGACAGGCCTATCACTGAAGCTTTCTTT.

This clonotype was counted many times. The chain joins TRBV27 to TRBJ1-1; D uncertain. The V end lost 7 bases, the J end lost 3 bases, and 18 bases lay between the germline ends. Germline loops: CDR1 MNHEY, CDR2 SMNVEV (reference sequence). CDR3 length: 15 residues. The CDR3 DNA reads as TGTGCCAGCATTCACTGGCCTCCGCTTCACACTGAAGCTTTCTTT. This sequence encodes CASIHWPPLHTEAFF.

J is TRBJ1-2 and V is TRBV9; 8 nucleotides agree with TRBD1. Trimming took 3 bases from V and 6 from J; bases not matched to a gene: 4. Germline CDR1 is SGDLS and CDR2 is YYNGEE. The CDR3 covers 13 residues. The CDR3 nucleotides read TGTGCCAGCAGCGCACAGGGGGTGGATGGCTACACCTTC. Translated: CASSAQGVDGYTF. Full variable domain (outside the CDR3, taken from reference TRBV9 and TRBJ1-2): DSGVTQTPKHLITATGQRVTLRCSPRSGDLSVYWYQQSLDQGLQFLIQYYNGEERAKGNILERFSAQQFPDLHSELNLSSLELGDSALYFCASSAQGVDGYTFGSGTRLTVV.

This clonotype was found many times. V gene TRBV11-2 combines with J gene TRBJ1-4; D possibly corresponds to TRBD1 (6 bases). Germline V gene data show CDR1 as SGHAT and CDR2 as FQNNGV. The length of the CDR3 is 16 residues. V was pared by 2 bases and J by 2 bases, with 12 bases between. In DNA form, the CDR3 reads TGTGCCAGCAGCTTACGCGCCGGGGGCACTAATGAAAAACTGTTTTTT. Translated: CASSLRAGGTNEKLFF.

This clonotype came up many times. V and J are TRBV30 and TRBJ2-3; possibly TRBD2 for D (5 bases). Looked up from germline, CDR1 is GTSNPN and CDR2 is SVGIG (reference sequence). V lost 5 bases, J lost 4 bases, and 13 bases lay in between. The CDR3 has 13 amino acids. The CDR3 is CAWSAGGADTQYF. The CDR3 DNA sequence: TGTGCCTGGTCGGCGGGTGGCGCAGATACGCAGTATTTT. Variable domain in full (rest from reference TRBV30 and TRBJ2-3): SQTIHQWPATLVQPVGSPLSLECTVEGTSNPNLYWYRQAAGRGLQLLFYSVGIGQISSEVPQNLSASRPQDRQFILSSKKLLLSDSGFYLCAWSAGGADTQYFGPGTRLTVL.

This clonotype has more than one count but fewer than ten. The chain carries TRBV9 and TRBJ2-5; a weak D match, TRBD2 (7 bases). V shed 0 bases and J shed 5 bases, with 14 bases lying between them. CDR3 length: 15 amino acids. Germline assignment: CDR1 SGDLS and CDR2 YYNGEE. The CDR3 region is CASSVGEGVKETQYF. The DNA of the CDR3 is TGTGCCAGCAGCGTAGGGGAGGGGGTGAAGGAGACCCAGTACTTC.

This clonotype was seen at least ten times. The rearrangement joins TRBV28 to TRBJ2-4; a weak D match, TRBD1 (7 bases). The germline V gene encodes CDR1 MDHEN and CDR2 SYDVKM. Trimming took off 8 bases at V and 6 bases at J, with 20 bases between the two ends. The CDR3 runs to 15 residues. For the CDR3, the DNA is TGTGCCAGCGGTCGGGGGTACAGGGGTGGAAACATTCAGTACTTC. It translates to CASGRGYRGGNIQYF.

This clonotype was seen repeatedly, ten times or more. The chain carries TRBV10-3 and TRBJ2-5; D uncertain. This CDR3 spans 14 amino acids. Per germline, CDR1 ENHRY and CDR2 SYGVKD. Deletions cut 3 bases from V and 3 bases from J, with 11 bases between. The CDR3 here is CAISEVEREETQYF. CDR3 sequence (DNA): TGTGCCATCAGTGAAGTGGAACGGGAAGAGACCCAGTACTTC.

The rearrangement uses TRBV27 and TRBJ1-1, with D possibly TRBD1 on 6 matching bases. V lost 2 bases and J 3 bases, leaving 22 bases between the germline ends. CDR1 is MNHEY, CDR2 SMNVEV, per germline (reference sequence). The CDR3 contains 18 residues. CDR3 residues: CASSLTAVGGRGDTEAFF. As DNA, the CDR3 is TGTGCCAGCAGTTTAACTGCCGTTGGGGGGCGGGGGGACACTGAAGCTTTCTTT.

This clonotype was detected many times. The genes are TRBV12-3 or TRBV12-4 and TRBJ1-5, with D uncertain. The CDR3 totals 12 residues. Trimming cost V 3 bases and J 4 bases, with 4 bases left between them. The CDR3 nucleotides are TGTGCCAGCAGTTTGAATAATCAGCCCCAGCATTTT. Encoded protein: CASSLNNQPQHF.

The rearrangement joins TRBV30 to TRBJ2-6, with 10 nucleotides matching TRBD1. The germline V gene encodes CDR1 GTSNPN and CDR2 SVGIG (reference sequence). V was clipped by 6 bases and J by 4 bases; unmatched bases: 12. The CDR3 is 17 residues long. The CDR3, as DNA: TGTGCCTGTACGGGACAGGGGATGTCGTCGGGGGCCAACGTCCTGACTTTC. The encoded protein is CACTGQGMSSGANVLTF.

V is TRBV30 and J is TRBJ1-3; D unresolved. The length of the CDR3 is 14 residues. Germline-derived CDR1 and CDR2 are GTSNPN and SVGIG (reference sequence). Trimming removed 2 bases from V and 3 bases from J, with 11 bases in between. The CDR3 here is CAWSFGRLGNTIYF. CDR3 sequence (DNA): TGTGCCTGGAGTTTCGGCAGGCTTGGAAACACCATATATTTT.

The table lists this clonotype with many counts. The gene calls are TRBV20-1 and TRBJ2-3, with 8 bases fitting TRBD2. The CDR3 has 14 residues. With V trimmed by 4 bases and J by 6 bases, 9 bases remained unmatched. Looked up from germline, CDR1 is DFQATT and CDR2 is SNEGSKA (reference sequence). The CDR3 coding sequence is TGCAGTGCTAAAAGCGGGAGCGTTAGTGATACGCAGTATTTT. Protein product: CSAKSGSVSDTQYF.

This rearrangement joins TRBV5-1 to TRBJ1-1; D may be TRBD1 (5 bases). The CDR3 is 14 amino acids. Germline loops: CDR1 SGHRS, CDR2 YFSETQ. The V end was cut by 7 bases, the J end by 0 bases, with 13 bases between. This CDR3 reads CASGGDGLNTEAFF. CDR3 nucleotide sequence: TGCGCCAGCGGAGGGGACGGCTTGAACACTGAAGCTTTCTTT.

In the case of this clonotype: This may arise from a read error, as a much more abundant clone is one base away. The chain combines TRBV27 with TRBJ1-1; 7 bases align to TRBD1. The germline V gene has CDR1 MNHEY and CDR2 SMNVEV (reference sequence). The CDR3 totals 14 residues. The CDR3: CASGLGRGSPEAFF. CDR3 nucleotides: TGTGCCAGCGGTTTAGGCAGGGGGTCCCCTGAAGCTTTCTTT.

The rearrangement uses TRBV29-1 and TRBJ1-4, with TRBD1 as a possible D gene (5 bases). The V and J ends lost 4 bases and 5 bases respectively, with 17 bases between them. CDR1 SQVTM and CDR2 ANQGSEA come from the germline V gene. The length of the CDR3 is 15 residues. The CDR3 loop reads CSVGYRDGRNEKLFF. The CDR3 nucleotides read TGCAGCGTTGGGTACCGGGACGGCAGAAATGAAAAACTGTTTTTT.